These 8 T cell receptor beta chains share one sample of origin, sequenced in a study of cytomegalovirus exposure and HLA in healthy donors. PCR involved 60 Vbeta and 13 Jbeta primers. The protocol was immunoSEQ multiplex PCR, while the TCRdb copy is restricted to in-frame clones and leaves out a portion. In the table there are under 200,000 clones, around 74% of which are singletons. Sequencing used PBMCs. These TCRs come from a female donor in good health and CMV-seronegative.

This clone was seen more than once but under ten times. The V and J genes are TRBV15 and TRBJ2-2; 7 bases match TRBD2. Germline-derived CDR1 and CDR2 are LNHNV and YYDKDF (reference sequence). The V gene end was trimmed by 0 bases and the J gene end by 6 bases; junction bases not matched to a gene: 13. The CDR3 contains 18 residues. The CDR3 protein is CATSRDIGGSQAAGELFF. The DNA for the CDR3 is TGTGCCACCAGCAGAGATATCGGCGGGAGTCAAGCCGCCGGGGAGCTGTTTTTT. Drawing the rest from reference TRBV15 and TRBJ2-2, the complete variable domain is DAMVIQNPRYQVTQFGKPVTLSCSQTLNHNVMYWYQQKSSQAPKLLFHYYDKDFNNEADTPDNFQSRRPNTSFCFLDIRSPGLGDTAMYLCATSRDIGGSQAAGELFFGEGSRLTVL.

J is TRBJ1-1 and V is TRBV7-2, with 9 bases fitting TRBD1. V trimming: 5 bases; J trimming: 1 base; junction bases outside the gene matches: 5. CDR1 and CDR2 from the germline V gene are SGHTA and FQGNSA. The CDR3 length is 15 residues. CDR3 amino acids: CASSPGQGGNTEAFF. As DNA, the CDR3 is TGTGCCAGCAGCCCGGGACAGGGAGGGAACACTGAAGCTTTCTTT.

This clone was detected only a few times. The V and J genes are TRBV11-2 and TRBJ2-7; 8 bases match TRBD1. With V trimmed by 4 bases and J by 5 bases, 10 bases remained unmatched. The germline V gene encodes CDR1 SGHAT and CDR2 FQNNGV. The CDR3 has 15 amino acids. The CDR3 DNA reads TGTGCCAGCAGCTCGGACAGGGTTAGTTCCCACGAGCAGTACTTC. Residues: CASSSDRVSSHEQYF.

CDR3 in amino acids: CASSPPAGNYEQYF. The CDR3 region has the DNA TGTGCCAGCTCACCACCAGCGGGAAACTACGAGCAGTACTTC. The chain links TRBV18 to TRBJ2-7, with TRBD2 matching over 7 bases. Germline values: CDR1 KGHSH, CDR2 LQKENI. V was clipped by 0 bases and J by 3 bases; unmatched bases: 2. CDR3 length equals 14 residues.

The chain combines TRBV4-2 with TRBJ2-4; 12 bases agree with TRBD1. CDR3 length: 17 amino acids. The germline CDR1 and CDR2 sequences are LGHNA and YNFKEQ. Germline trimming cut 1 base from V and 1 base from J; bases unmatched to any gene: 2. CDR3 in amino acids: CASSQVGQGAAKNIQYF. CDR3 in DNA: TGTGCCAGCAGCCAAGTGGGACAGGGGGCCGCCAAAAACATTCAGTACTTC.

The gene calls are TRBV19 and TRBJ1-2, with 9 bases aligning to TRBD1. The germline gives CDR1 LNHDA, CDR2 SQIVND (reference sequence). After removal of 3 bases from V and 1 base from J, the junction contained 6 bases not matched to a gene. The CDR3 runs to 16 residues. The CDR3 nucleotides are TGTGCCAGTAGTATGGGACAGGGCTCCTTTAACTATGGCTACACCTTC. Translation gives CASSMGQGSFNYGYTF. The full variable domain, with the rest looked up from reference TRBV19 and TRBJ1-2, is DGGITQSPKYLFRKEGQNVTLSCEQNLNHDAMYWYRQDPGQGLRLIYYSQIVNDFQKGDIAEGYSVSREKKESFPLTVTSAQKNPTAFYLCASSMGQGSFNYGYTFGSGTRLTVV.

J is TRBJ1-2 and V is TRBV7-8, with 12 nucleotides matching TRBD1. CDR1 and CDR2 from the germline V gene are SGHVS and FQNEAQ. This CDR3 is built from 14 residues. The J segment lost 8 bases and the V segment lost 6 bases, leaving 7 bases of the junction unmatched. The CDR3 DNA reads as TGTGCCAGCAGAGCGGGACAGGGGGCAGGAGGCTACACCTTC. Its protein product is CASRAGQGAGGYTF.

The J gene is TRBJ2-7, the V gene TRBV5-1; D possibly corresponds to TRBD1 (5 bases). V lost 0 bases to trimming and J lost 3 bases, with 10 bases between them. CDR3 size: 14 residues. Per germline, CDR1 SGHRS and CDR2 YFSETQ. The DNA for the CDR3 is TGCGCCAGCAGCTTGGGACAGTCACTCTACGAGCAGTACTTC. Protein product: CASSLGQSLYEQYF.